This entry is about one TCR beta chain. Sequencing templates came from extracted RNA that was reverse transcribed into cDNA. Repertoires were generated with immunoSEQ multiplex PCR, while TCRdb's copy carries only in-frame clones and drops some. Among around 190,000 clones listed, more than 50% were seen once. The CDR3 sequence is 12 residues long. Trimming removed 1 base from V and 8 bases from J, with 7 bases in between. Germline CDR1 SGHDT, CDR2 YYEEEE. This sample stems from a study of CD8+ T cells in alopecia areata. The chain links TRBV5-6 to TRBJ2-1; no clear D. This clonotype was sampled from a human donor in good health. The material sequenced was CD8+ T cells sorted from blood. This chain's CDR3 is CASSLPDDEQFF. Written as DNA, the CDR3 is TGTGCCAGCAGCTTGCCGGACGATGAGCAGTTCTTC.